The T cell receptor (beta chain) described here comes from a study of early T cells in non-severe SARS-CoV-2 infection. Study-level background: Sequenced bulk RNA came from whole blood that was unsorted, and chains were unpaired.

V lost 6 bases, J lost 7 bases, and 12 bases lay in between. The CDR3 spans 12 residues. Unique molecular identifiers were affixed to single, distinct cDNA molecules. TCRdb passed the 5' RACE reads through MiXCR, listing each CDR3 protein once. Among approximately 65,000 distinct CDR3 sequences listed, roughly an eighth were seen once. The chain uses TRBV12-3 or TRBV12-4 and TRBJ1-1; tentative D call: TRBD1 (6 bases). This clonotype was obtained from an adult who was a healthcare worker with PCR-confirmed SARS-CoV-2 infection or an uninfected control (not recorded which). Source material: whole blood. CDR3 DNA sequence: TGTGCCAGCAGAGTACAGGGAAATGAAGCTTTCTTT. This codes for CASRVQGNEAFF.